This passage covers 17 T cell receptor beta chains from one sample sequenced in a study of blood T cell repertoires in COVID-19. This table comes from immunoSEQ multiplex PCR, and its TCRdb copy is limited to in-frame clones, with some not included. This sample yields around 250,000 clones, of which over 80% are seen a single time; around 9.6% belongs to the top ten. Sequencing used peripheral blood. The receptors were gathered from a woman in her seventies with COVID-19, enrolled during active disease.

This clone was seen only once. This CDR3 reads CASTFGDREWGGYTF. The CDR3 DNA reads TGTGCCAGCACCTTCGGGGACAGGGAGTGGGGTGGCTACACCTTC. This chain joins TRBV28 and TRBJ1-2, with 9 bases fitting TRBD1. This CDR3 has 15 residues. J lost 7 bases, V lost 7 bases, and 13 bases had no gene match. The germline V gene encodes CDR1 MDHEN and CDR2 SYDVKM.

J is TRBJ1-6 and V is TRBV30; no firm D call. Germline V gives CDR1 GTSNPN, CDR2 SVGIG (reference sequence). The CDR3 has 13 residues. V shed 1 base and J shed 8 bases, with 9 bases lying between them. The CDR3 DNA reads TGTGCCTGGAGTGGGGCGCGGGATTCACCCCTCCACTTT. It codes for CAWSGARDSPLHF.

This clone came up a few times. This sequence joins TRBV28 and TRBJ2-3, with 8 positions matching TRBD1. CDR1 and CDR2 from the germline V gene are MDHEN and SYDVKM. J lost 2 bases, V lost 3 bases, and 10 bases had no gene match. This CDR3 spans 17 amino acids. The CDR3 loop is CASSLYGQGVPTDTQYF. The CDR3 DNA is TGTGCCAGCAGTTTGTACGGACAGGGCGTCCCCACAGATACGCAGTATTTT.

The chain recombines TRBV6-5 with TRBJ2-7, with 9 bases aligning to TRBD1. Per the germline V gene, CDR1 is MNHEY and CDR2 is SVGAGI. CDR3 length equals 15 residues. V shed 6 bases and J 2 bases; nucleotides not matched to a gene: 8. This CDR3 reads CASSPGTGTPYEQYF. CDR3 nucleotides: TGTGCCAGCAGCCCCGGGACAGGGACTCCCTACGAGCAGTACTTC.

The chain joins TRBV6-5 to TRBJ2-3; 7 positions match TRBD2. The germline V gene has CDR1 MNHEY and CDR2 SVGAGI. Trimming cost V 7 bases and J 0 bases; bases outside gene matches: 7. The CDR3 covers 15 residues. The CDR3 loop is CASTRAGESTDTQYF. The CDR3 bases are TGTGCCAGCACTCGGGCGGGGGAAAGCACAGATACGCAGTATTTT.

The chain recombines TRBV11-2 with TRBJ2-3; 9 bases align to TRBD1. J gave up 2 bases and V 5 bases, and 2 bases lay outside the gene matches. Looked up from germline, CDR1 is SGHAT and CDR2 is FQNNGV. There are 14 residues in the CDR3. The CDR3 DNA sequence: TGTGCCAGCAGCCGGGACAGGGTCACAGATACGCAGTATTTT. It codes for CASSRDRVTDTQYF.

This clone was counted once. The CDR3 DNA reads as TGTGCCAGCAGCTTAGGCTTGGGCGGGAGGGTCACAGATACGCAGTATTTT. Its translation is CASSLGLGGRVTDTQYF. This rearrangement joins TRBV7-2 to TRBJ2-3, with TRBD2 identical over 9 bases. V trimming: 1 base; J trimming: 2 bases; junction bases outside the gene matches: 7. Germline-derived CDR1 and CDR2 are SGHTA and FQGNSA. This CDR3 spans 17 amino acids.

The V call is TRBV28, the J call TRBJ2-7; D perhaps matches TRBD2 (5 bases). Trimming cost V 6 bases and J 3 bases, with 12 bases left between them. Germline CDR1 MDHEN, CDR2 SYDVKM. This CDR3 has 13 residues. CDR3 region: CASRRENIYEQYF. CDR3 nucleotides: TGTGCCAGCAGGAGGGAAAACATCTACGAGCAGTACTTC.

The V and J genes are TRBV21-1 and TRBJ2-1; the DNA was not used to check the table's D call, TRBD2. TRBV21-1 is recorded as a pseudogene. The CDR3 spans 13 residues. The DNA for the CDR3 is TGTGCCAGCAGCAACCTCCAGCCTGGGAGCAAGTTCTTC. Encoded protein: CASSNLQPGSKFF.

The rearrangement joins TRBV13 to TRBJ1-2; D is possibly TRBD1 (6 bases). Germline CDR1 is PRHDT and CDR2 is FYEKMQ (reference sequence). The V end was cut by 3 bases, the J end by 8 bases, with 13 bases between. The CDR3 loop spans 13 amino acids. CDR3 loop: CASSFRGVGGYTF. CDR3 bases: TGTGCCAGCAGCTTCAGGGGAGTGGGCGGCTACACCTTC.

Details on this clone: Other DNA sequences in this specimen translate into the identical CDR3. The gene calls are TRBV4-3 and TRBJ2-6, with 14 nucleotides matching TRBD2. CDR1 is LGHNA, CDR2 YSLEER, per germline. The CDR3 extends over 15 amino acids. V was pared by 2 bases and J by 19 bases, with 10 bases of the junction left unmatched. The CDR3 is CASSQPGLAGVDLTF. CDR3 nucleotides: TGCGCCAGCAGCCAACCGGGACTAGCGGGAGTCGACCTTACTTTC.

The chain combines TRBV5-6 with TRBJ1-4, with 8 bases fitting TRBD1. Germline-derived CDR1 and CDR2 are SGHDT and YYEEEE. This CDR3 has 16 amino acids. Trimming removed 5 bases from V and 8 bases from J; junction bases left unmatched: 14. In nucleotides, the CDR3 is TGTGCCAGCAGTCGGGACAGGTCACTCCTGGGGGAAAAACTGTTTTTT. Protein product: CASSRDRSLLGEKLFF.

This sequence joins TRBV7-3 and TRBJ2-5, with 7 bases lining up with TRBD2. V dropped 8 bases and J dropped 2; count of bases not matched to a gene: 5. The CDR3 covers 13 residues. Germline V lookup: CDR1 SGHTA, CDR2 FQGTGA. CDR3 residues: CASGKAGQETQYF. DNA of the CDR3: TGTGCCAGCGGAAAAGCGGGGCAAGAGACCCAGTACTTC.

The chain uses TRBV18 and TRBJ1-1; D is unresolved. Trimming pared 3 bases from V and 3 bases from J, leaving 14 bases between. The CDR3 is made up of 15 amino acids. In germline, CDR1 is KGHSH, CDR2 LQKENI. The CDR3 spells CASSPTGRADTEAFF. The CDR3 coding sequence is TGTGCCAGCTCACCGACGGGGAGGGCTGACACTGAAGCTTTCTTT.

The chain uses TRBV30 and TRBJ2-7, with TRBD1 as a possible D gene (6 bases). The V gene lost 3 bases and the J gene lost 0 bases, with 24 bases spanning the gap. This CDR3 is built from 18 residues. Germline assignment: CDR1 GTSNPN and CDR2 SVGIG (reference sequence). Written as DNA, the CDR3 is TGTGCCTGGAGCCGCGGGCTACCAGGGGTCGGAAACTCCTACGAGCAGTACTTC. Its translation: CAWSRGLPGVGNSYEQYF.

This clone was detected a few times. V usage is TRBV9 and J usage is TRBJ1-1, with D hard to call. This CDR3 is 14 amino acids long. The V gene's germline CDR1 is SGDLS and CDR2 YYNGEE. V dropped 4 bases and J dropped 6 bases, with 16 bases sitting between them. The CDR3 region is CASSTSGEGPEAFF. In DNA form, the CDR3 reads TGTGCCAGCAGCACCAGCGGGGAGGGCCCTGAAGCTTTCTTT.

The chain joins TRBV25-1 to TRBJ2-7, with 7 bases identical to TRBD1. Trimming at V came to 5 bases and at J to 4 bases, leaving 11 bases not matched to a gene. This CDR3 has 15 residues. Germline CDR1 reads MGHDK; CDR2 reads SYGVNS. The CDR3 DNA is TGTGCCAGCAGTACCCCCTACAGGGGAGAGTACGAGCAGTACTTC. Its translation: CASSTPYRGEYEQYF.